This TCR beta chain was found in a study of shared clonotypes between healthy human individuals. Terminally differentiated effector memory CD45RA+ cells were excluded from the naive CD8 cells, which were CD45RO-negative and positively selected for CCR7. CDR1 and CDR2 from the germline V gene are SGHVS and FNYEAQ. V trimming: 7 bases; J trimming: 6 bases; junction bases outside the gene matches: 9. The CDR3 is 14 residues long. Findings and caveats of the study: Naive subsets tended to show greater estimated richness than memory subsets. Represented diversity, genetic and exposure-history alike, was limited by few donors. Sampling was confined to blood; repertoires within tissues likely differ. All-four-donor shared clonotypes had higher generation probabilities than non-shared clonotypes did.

On this clone: Its specificity is unknown.

Using immunoSEQ multiplex PCR, the repertoire was profiled, and TCRdb retains in-frame clones only, with some absent. The sample holds some 2.1 million clones; just over 90% are singletons and the top ten take roughly 1.7%. This sequence originates from a young man in good health. Some clones in this sample may be carry-over from other donors' samples. The chain uses TRBV7-6 and TRBJ2-1; 7 bases map to TRBD2. The sample consisted of naive CD8+ T cells from PBMCs. As DNA, the CDR3 is TGTGCCAGCACCCCTCGGGGGGAGGGCAATGAGCAGTTCTTC. Residues: CASTPRGEGNEQFF.